Here is one TCR beta chain with its context. In the original processing: From reference gene primer amplification, estimates of nucleated cell counts were derived. The method was immunoSEQ multiplex PCR; TCRdb's version includes in-frame clones alone and lacks a portion of them. V and J calls and clone size are given by that table; D and trimming were obtained from the DNA. The table includes roughly 250,000 clones, approximately 90% detected once. Germline V lookup: CDR1 SNHLY, CDR2 FYNNEI. The CDR3 loop spans 14 amino acids. The ends were cut back, 7 bases at V and 6 bases at J, with 19 bases in the middle. This entry comes from a study of blood T cell repertoires in COVID-19.

The rearrangement joins TRBV2 to TRBJ2-7; D might be TRBD2 (5 bases). Sequenced material: PBMCs or T cells enriched from blood (not recorded which). The sequence was obtained from a young woman with acute COVID-19. CDR3 DNA sequence: TGTGCCAGCACCCCGGGTCTTGCTGAGGGCGAGCAGTACTTC. Residues: CASTPGLAEGEQYF.